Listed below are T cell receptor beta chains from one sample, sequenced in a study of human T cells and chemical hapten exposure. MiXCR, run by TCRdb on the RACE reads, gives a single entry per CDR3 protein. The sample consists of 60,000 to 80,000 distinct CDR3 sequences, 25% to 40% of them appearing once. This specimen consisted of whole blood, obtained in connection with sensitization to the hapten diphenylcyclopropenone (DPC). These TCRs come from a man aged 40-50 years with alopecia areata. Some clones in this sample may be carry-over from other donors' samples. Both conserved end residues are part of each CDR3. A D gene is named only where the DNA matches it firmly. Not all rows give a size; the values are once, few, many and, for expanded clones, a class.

CDR3: CASSLAGGAGVYEQYF
DNA: TGTGCCAGCAGCTTAGCTGGTGGAGCGGGAGTCTACGAGCAGTACTTC
size: few
V: TRBV11-2
J: TRBJ2-7
D: TRBD2

CDR3: CASSLEGQLYNSPLHF
DNA: TGTGCCAGCAGCTTAGAAGGACAGCTCTATAATTCACCCCTCCACTTT
size: .
V: TRBV7-8
J: TRBJ1-6
D: .

CDR3: CASSPPAASYEQYF
DNA: TGTGCCAGCAGTCCGCCGGCGGCCTCCTACGAGCAGTACTTC
size: .
V: TRBV28
J: TRBJ2-7
D: .

CDR3: CASITRRGGGGEQFF
DNA: TGTGCCAGCATTACCCGACGGGGTGGAGGGGGTGAGCAGTTCTTC
size: many
V: TRBV6-6
J: TRBJ2-1
D: .

CDR3: CASSPDRVNEAFF
DNA: TGTGCCAGCTCCCCGGACAGGGTCAACGAAGCTTTCTTT
size: .
V: TRBV18
J: TRBJ1-1
D: TRBD1

CDR3: CASSLTSFEQFF
DNA: TGTGCCAGCAGCTTGACTAGCTTTGAGCAGTTCTTC
size: .
V: TRBV7-9
J: TRBJ2-1
D: TRBD2

CDR3: CSAGSDREGTEAFF
DNA: TGCAGTGCAGGGTCCGACAGGGAAGGCACTGAAGCTTTCTTT
size: many
V: TRBV20-1
J: TRBJ1-1
D: TRBD1

CDR3: CASSPTYERTNEKLFF
DNA: TGTGCCAGCTCACCGACCTATGAGAGGACTAATGAAAAACTGTTTTTT
size: .
V: TRBV18
J: TRBJ1-4
D: .

CDR3: CSARDFGGRGIRNEQFF
DNA: TGCAGTGCTAGAGATTTTGGCGGGAGGGGGATAAGGAATGAGCAGTTCTTC
size: few
V: TRBV20-1
J: TRBJ2-1
D: TRBD2

CDR3: CASIEQGQNYGYTF
DNA: TGTGCCAGCATAGAGCAGGGACAGAACTATGGCTACACCTTC
size: few
V: TRBV28
J: TRBJ1-2
D: TRBD1